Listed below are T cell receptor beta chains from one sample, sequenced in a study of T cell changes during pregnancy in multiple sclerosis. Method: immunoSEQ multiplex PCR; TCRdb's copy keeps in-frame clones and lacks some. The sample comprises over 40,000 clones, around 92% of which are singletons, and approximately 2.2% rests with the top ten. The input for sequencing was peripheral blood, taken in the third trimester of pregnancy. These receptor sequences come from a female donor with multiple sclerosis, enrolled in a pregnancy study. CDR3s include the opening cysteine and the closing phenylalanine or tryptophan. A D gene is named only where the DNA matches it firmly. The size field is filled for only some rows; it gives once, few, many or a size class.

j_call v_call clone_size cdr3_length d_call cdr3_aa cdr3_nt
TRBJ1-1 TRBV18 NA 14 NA CASSPQGLRTEAFF TGTGCCAGCTCACCACAGGGACTTCGCACTGAAGCTTTCTTT
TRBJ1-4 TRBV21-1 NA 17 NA CASSVPGTAATNEKLFF TGTGCCAGCAGCGTACCCGGGACAGCTGCAACTAATGAAAAACTGTTTTTT
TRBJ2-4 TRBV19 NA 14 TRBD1 CASSIQGAENIQYF TGTGCCAGTAGTATTCAGGGGGCGGAGAACATTCAGTACTTC
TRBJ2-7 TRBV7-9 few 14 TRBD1 CASSSGTGRHEQYF TGTGCCAGCAGCTCCGGGACAGGTCGACACGAGCAGTACTTC
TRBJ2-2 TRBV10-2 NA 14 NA CASTEVHNTGELFF TGCGCCAGCACCGAGGTCCATAACACCGGGGAGCTGTTTTTT
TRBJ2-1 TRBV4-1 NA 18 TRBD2 CASSQEFLASGRLNEQFF TGCGCCAGCAGCCAAGAGTTTTTGGCTAGCGGGAGGCTTAATGAGCAGTTCTTC
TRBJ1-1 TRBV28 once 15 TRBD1 CASSPMDRTLTEAFF TGTGCCAGCAGTCCTATGGACAGGACTCTCACTGAAGCTTTCTTT
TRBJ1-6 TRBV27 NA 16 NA CASSLVWVQGSSPLHF TGTGCCAGCAGTTTGGTTTGGGTTCAGGGCAGTTCACCCCTCCACTTT
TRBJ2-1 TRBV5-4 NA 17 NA CASSWGGKLTGSWEQFF TGTGCCAGCAGCTGGGGTGGCAAGTTGACAGGCTCGTGGGAGCAGTTCTTC
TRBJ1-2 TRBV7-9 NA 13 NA CASSLSTNYGYTF TGTGCCAGCAGCTTATCCACAAACTATGGCTACACCTTC
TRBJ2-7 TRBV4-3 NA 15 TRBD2 CASSQDLVAGFEQYF TGCGCCAGCAGCCAAGATTTGGTAGCGGGATTCGAGCAGTACTTC
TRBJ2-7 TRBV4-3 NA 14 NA CASSQDISSYEQYF TGCGCCAGCAGCCAAGATATCAGCTCCTACGAGCAGTACTTC
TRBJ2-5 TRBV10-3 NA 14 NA CAISEPTETETQYF TGTGCCATCAGTGAGCCGACAGAGACGGAGACCCAGTACTTC
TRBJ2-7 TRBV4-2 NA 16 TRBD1 CASSQDYGTGGYEQYF TGTGCCAGCAGCCAAGATTATGGGACAGGGGGCTACGAGCAGTACTTC
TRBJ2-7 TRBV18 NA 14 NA CASSLGHTTYEQYF TGTGCCAGCTCACTGGGACACACCACCTACGAGCAGTACTTC
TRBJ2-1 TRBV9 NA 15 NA CASSLDSSSYNEQFF TGTGCCAGCAGCCTAGACAGTAGCTCCTACAATGAGCAGTTCTTC
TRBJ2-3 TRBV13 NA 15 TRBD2 CASSLASGSTDTQYF TGTGCCAGCAGCTTAGCTAGCGGGAGCACAGATACGCAGTATTTT
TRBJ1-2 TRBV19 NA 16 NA CASSTNRAPGDYGYTF TGTGCCAGTAGCACAAACCGGGCGCCAGGGGACTATGGCTACACCTTC
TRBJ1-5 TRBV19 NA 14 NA CASSIDQTDQPQHF TGTGCCAGTAGTATAGATCAGACTGATCAGCCCCAGCATTTT
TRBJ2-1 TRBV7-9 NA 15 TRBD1 CASSHPDRAYNEQFF TGTGCCAGCAGCCACCCGGACAGGGCCTACAATGAGCAGTTCTTC
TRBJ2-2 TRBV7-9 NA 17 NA CASSPSRRSTNTGELFF TGTGCCAGCAGCCCCTCCCGGAGAAGTACGAACACCGGGGAGCTGTTTTTT
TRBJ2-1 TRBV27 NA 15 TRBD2 CASSSLAGGGDEQFF TGTGCCAGCAGCTCTCTAGCGGGAGGGGGGGATGAGCAGTTCTTC
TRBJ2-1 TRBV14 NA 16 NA CASSRSSGLTYNEQFF TGTGCCAGCAGCCGATCGAGCGGGCTAACCTACAATGAGCAGTTCTTC
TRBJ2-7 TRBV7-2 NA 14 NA CASSSLGGLDEQYF TGTGCCAGCAGCAGTTTAGGGGGTCTGGACGAGCAGTACTTC
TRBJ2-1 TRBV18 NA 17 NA CASSPIPLRQGGNEQFF TGTGCCAGCTCACCTATCCCCCTTCGGCAGGGTGGGAATGAGCAGTTCTTC
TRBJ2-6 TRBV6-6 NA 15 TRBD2 CASSIAGTGANVLTF TGTGCCAGCAGCATAGCGGGAACTGGGGCCAACGTCCTGACTTTC
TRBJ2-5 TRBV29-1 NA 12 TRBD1 CSERTGKETQYF TGCAGCGAGCGGACAGGGAAAGAGACCCAGTACTTC
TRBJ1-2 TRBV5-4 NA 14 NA CASSLQDSGYGYTF TGTGCCAGCAGCTTACAGGACAGCGGCTATGGCTACACCTTC
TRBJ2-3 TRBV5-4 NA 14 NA CASSSRGSVDTQYF TGTGCCAGCAGCTCACGAGGATCCGTAGATACGCAGTATTTT
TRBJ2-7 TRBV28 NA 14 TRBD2 CASSRSGNTYEQYF TGTGCCAGCAGTCGCAGCGGGAACACGTACGAGCAGTACTTC
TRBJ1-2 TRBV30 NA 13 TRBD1 CAWGTGAIYGYTF TGTGCCTGGGGGACAGGGGCAATATATGGCTACACCTTC
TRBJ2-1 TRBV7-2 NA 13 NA CASSQTGVYEQFF TGTGCCAGCAGCCAGACGGGGGTCTATGAGCAGTTCTTC
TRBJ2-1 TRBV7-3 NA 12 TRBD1 CASGTGYNEQFF TGTGCCAGCGGGACAGGGTACAATGAGCAGTTCTTC
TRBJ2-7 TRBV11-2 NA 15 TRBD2 CASSYTSGSSYEQYF TGTGCCAGCAGTTATACTAGCGGGAGCTCCTACGAGCAGTACTTC
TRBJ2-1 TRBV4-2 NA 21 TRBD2 CASSQVQGLAGARVGANEQFF TGTGCCAGCAGCCAAGTTCAAGGACTAGCGGGGGCGAGGGTGGGAGCTAATGAGCAGTTCTTC
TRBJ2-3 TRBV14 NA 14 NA CASSHLDSTDTQYF TGTGCCAGCAGCCACCTAGACAGCACAGATACGCAGTATTTT
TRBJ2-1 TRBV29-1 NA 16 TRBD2 CSVASGRAEARNEQFF TGCAGCGTGGCTAGCGGGAGGGCAGAAGCTAGGAATGAGCAGTTCTTC
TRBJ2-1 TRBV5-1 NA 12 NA CASSLTSHEQFF TGCGCCAGCAGCTTGACTAGTCATGAGCAGTTCTTC
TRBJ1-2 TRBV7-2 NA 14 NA CASSLAEGSYGYTF TGTGCCAGCAGCTTAGCAGAGGGCAGTTATGGCTACACCTTC
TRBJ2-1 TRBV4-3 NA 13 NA CASSQDRRREQFF TGCGCCAGCAGCCAAGACCGGAGGCGTGAGCAGTTCTTC
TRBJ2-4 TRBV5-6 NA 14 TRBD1 CASSAGQGGNIQYF TGTGCCAGCAGCGCGGGACAGGGTGGAAACATTCAGTACTTC
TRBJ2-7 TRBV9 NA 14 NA CASSVAGYGDEQYF TGTGCCAGCAGCGTAGCGGGATACGGTGACGAGCAGTACTTC
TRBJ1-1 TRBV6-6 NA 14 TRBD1 CASSRRQGATEAFF TGTGCCAGCAGCCGGCGACAGGGGGCCACTGAAGCTTTCTTT
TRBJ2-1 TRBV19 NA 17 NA CASSIDSGGSSYNEQFF TGTGCCAGTAGTATAGATTCCGGCGGAAGCTCCTACAATGAGCAGTTCTTC
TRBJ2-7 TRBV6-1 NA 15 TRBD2 CASSEPGLGRDEQYF TGTGCCAGCAGTGAACCCGGACTAGGGCGAGACGAGCAGTACTTC